This entry is about one T cell receptor beta chain. Its antigen is as yet unknown. Additional DNA sequences in this sample encode the identical CDR3. These data belong to a study of shared clonotypes between healthy human individuals. General study results and limits: Despite large depth, rarefaction showed incomplete sorted-subset sequencing. Across four donors, naive CD4 shared roughly 5.1%, naive CD8 less than 4%, memory CD4 2.3%, memory CD8 0.4%. Depth of sequencing was expected to influence donor clonotype sharing.

Generated by immunoSEQ multiplex PCR, the TCRdb table keeps only in-frame clones and is missing some. This table holds some 2 million clones, about 95% found once. V lost 0 bases and J lost 2, with 2 bases in between. The CDR3 runs to 11 residues. Germline V gene data show CDR1 as DFQATT and CDR2 as SNEGSKA (reference sequence). CD45RO-negative CD8 cells positively selected for CCR7 made up the naive population, which excluded terminally differentiated effector memory CD45RA+ cells. Every contributor of samples was a Caucasian grown-up residing in Nashville, Tennessee. The sample was naive CD8+ T cells sorted from blood. The rearrangement links TRBV20-1 to TRBJ2-7; D is ambiguous. The sequence was collected from a man between 18 and 35 years old in good health. The chain's CDR3 is CSARDTYEQYF. CDR3 nucleotides: TGCAGTGCTAGAGACACCTACGAGCAGTACTTC.